The 19 T cell receptor beta chains listed next were all sequenced from one sample in a study of cytomegalovirus exposure and HLA in healthy donors. Sequencing used immunoSEQ multiplex PCR; TCRdb keeps in-frame clones, though not all of them. Counted here are approximately 54,000 clones, more than 70% occurring once; the ten biggest clones make up roughly 8.4%. The source material was PBMCs. These TCRs come from a young woman in good health and CMV-seropositive.

This clone was seen only a few times. V gene TRBV19 combines with J gene TRBJ2-7, with D possibly being TRBD1 (6 bases). This CDR3 spans 15 amino acids. Germline values: CDR1 LNHDA, CDR2 SQIVND (reference sequence). V was clipped by 7 bases and J by 1 base, with 17 bases between them. The CDR3 bases are TGTGCCAGTACCTCAAACTTCGGACAGTCCTACGAGCAGTACTTC. Its translation is CASTSNFGQSYEQYF.

The chain couples TRBV6-1 to TRBJ2-7, with a possible D match to TRBD2 (5 bases). This CDR3 region has 15 residues. Germline V CDR1 and CDR2: MNHNS, SASEGT. V was clipped by 10 bases and J by 7 bases, with 26 bases between them. CDR3 coding DNA: TGTGCCACTTGTGGGTCGACTACCCTCGTGATGGAGCAGTACTTC. Protein product: CATCGSTTLVMEQYF.

The chain recombines TRBV2 with TRBJ1-6, with 7 bases fitting TRBD1. Germline CDR1 and CDR2: SNHLY and FYNNEI. Trimming removed 7 bases from V and 6 bases from J; junction bases left unmatched: 6. CDR3 length equals 14 residues. In DNA, the CDR3 is TGTGCCAGCATTATGGACAGGAGTAATTCACCCCTCCACTTT. It codes for CASIMDRSNSPLHF.

The V call is TRBV11-2, the J call TRBJ1-5; D ambiguous. Germline lookup yields CDR1 SGHAT and CDR2 FQNNGV. V was clipped by 7 bases and J by 0 bases, with 10 bases between them. This CDR3 contains 14 residues. The CDR3 DNA reads TGTGCCAGCATTTTCAGTGATAGCAATCAGCCCCAGCATTTT. It specifies CASIFSDSNQPQHF.

The CDR3 nucleotides read TGTGCCAGCAGCTTAGCGACTAGCCAGTTGGAGCAGTACTTC. Protein sequence: CASSLATSQLEQYF. This chain connects TRBV11-2 to TRBJ2-7; 7 bases are shared with TRBD2. V gave up 1 base and J gave up 7 bases; unmatched junction bases: 7. Germline-derived CDR1 and CDR2 are SGHAT and FQNNGV. This CDR3 region has 14 residues.

This chain links TRBV19 with TRBJ2-7; 12 nucleotides align to TRBD1. J lost 5 bases, V lost 3 bases, and 11 bases had no gene match. Looked up from germline, CDR1 is LNHDA and CDR2 is SQIVND (reference sequence). The CDR3 spans 17 residues. CDR3 residues: CASSIEPSGQGAHEQYF. CDR3 nucleotides: TGTGCCAGTAGTATTGAACCCTCGGGACAGGGGGCCCACGAGCAGTACTTC.

The rearrangement links TRBV28 to TRBJ1-6; TRBD1 is a possible D gene (5 bases). The CDR3 contains 13 residues. Germline CDR1 reads MDHEN; CDR2 reads SYDVKM. Trimming left V 10 bases short and J 10 bases short, with 17 bases between. The CDR3 here is CATLRDKESPLHF. CDR3 DNA sequence: TGTGCCACCCTCAGGGATAAAGAATCACCCCTCCACTTT.

The rearrangement uses TRBV30 and TRBJ1-1, with D tentatively TRBD1 (6 bases). The V end lost 4 bases, the J end lost 5 bases, and 17 bases lay between the germline ends. CDR1 GTSNPN and CDR2 SVGIG come from the germline V gene (reference sequence). The CDR3 has 14 amino acids. Here the CDR3 DNA reads TGTGCCTGGAATCGCGGGGGGCATCAAACTGAAGCTTTCTTT. Residues: CAWNRGGHQTEAFF. Complete variable domain (other parts from reference TRBV30 and TRBJ1-1): SQTIHQWPATLVQPVGSPLSLECTVEGTSNPNLYWYRQAAGRGLQLLFYSVGIGQISSEVPQNLSASRPQDRQFILSSKKLLLSDSGFYLCAWNRGGHQTEAFFGQGTRLTVV.

The J gene is TRBJ2-1, the V gene TRBV6-4, with D maybe TRBD2 (7 bases). The germline V gene has CDR1 MRHNA and CDR2 SNTAGT. The CDR3 is 16 amino acids. Trimming left V 5 bases short and J 8 bases short, with 22 bases between. The CDR3 DNA follows: TGTGCCAGCAGTCCCCAAGGGGGGGTCGGGTCCCATGAGCAGTTCTTC. This sequence encodes CASSPQGGVGSHEQFF.

This chain joins TRBV28 and TRBJ1-2; TRBD1 matches at 9 bases. V was pared by 4 bases and J by 4 bases, with 4 bases of the junction left unmatched. CDR1 and CDR2 from the germline V gene are MDHEN and SYDVKM. CDR3 length: 14 residues. The CDR3 sequence is CASSWDRELYGYTF. As DNA, the CDR3 is TGTGCCAGCAGTTGGGACAGGGAACTCTATGGCTACACCTTC.

The V call is TRBV2, the J call TRBJ2-5; 11 bases match TRBD2. V was pared by 4 bases and J by 5 bases, with 6 bases of the junction left unmatched. This CDR3 spans 15 amino acids. Germline assignment: CDR1 SNHLY and CDR2 FYNNEI. CDR3 sequence (DNA): TGTGCCAGCAGTGGTCTAGCGGGGGGCCGGGAGACCCAGTACTTC. Amino acids: CASSGLAGGRETQYF.

The chain combines TRBV19 with TRBJ2-5, with a possible D match to TRBD1 (6 bases). V lost 1 base to trimming and J lost 4 bases, with 13 bases between them. Germline V gene data show CDR1 as LNHDA and CDR2 as SQIVND (reference sequence). CDR3 size: 15 residues. The CDR3 nucleotides are TGTGCCAGTAGTATAGGGGCCAGGGGTTCAGAGACCCAGTACTTC. Its translation: CASSIGARGSETQYF.

The chain couples TRBV19 to TRBJ2-2; D possibly corresponds to TRBD1 (6 bases). Germline loops: CDR1 LNHDA, CDR2 SQIVND (reference sequence). V lost 8 bases to trimming and J lost 1 base, with 14 bases between them. The length of the CDR3 is 15 residues. This CDR3 is CASSPPGQNTGELFF. For the CDR3, the DNA is TGTGCCAGTTCTCCACCGGGACAGAACACCGGGGAGCTGTTTTTT.

This chain joins TRBV28 and TRBJ1-1; D is ambiguous. The CDR3 runs 14 residues. The V gene lost 6 bases and the J gene lost 1 base, with 12 bases spanning the gap. Germline V gene data show CDR1 as MDHEN and CDR2 as SYDVKM. The CDR3 here is CASSIDRRNTEAFF. Written as DNA, the CDR3 is TGTGCCAGCAGCATCGACCGGAGGAACACTGAAGCTTTCTTT.

The chain couples TRBV4-3 to TRBJ1-4; TRBD1 matches 12 bases. V dropped 5 bases and J dropped 6; count of bases not matched to a gene: 4. Germline CDR1 reads LGHNA; CDR2 reads YSLEER. This CDR3 has 15 amino acids. In DNA form, the CDR3 reads TGCGCCAGCAGCTTCGGGACAGGGGGCGATGAAAAACTGTTTTTT. Its protein is CASSFGTGGDEKLFF.

This chain links TRBV5-6 with TRBJ1-6; tentatively, D is TRBD1 (6 bases). Trimming pared 0 bases from V and 0 bases from J, leaving 7 bases between. This CDR3 region has 16 residues. Germline CDR1 reads SGHDT; CDR2 reads YYEEEE. CDR3 sequence reads: CASSLAQGSYNSPLHF. The CDR3 bases are TGTGCCAGCAGCTTGGCACAGGGCTCCTATAATTCACCCCTCCACTTT.

This clone is a singleton in its sample. The V and J genes are TRBV19 and TRBJ1-6; TRBD1 aligns across 8 bases. Germline V lookup: CDR1 LNHDA, CDR2 SQIVND (reference sequence). The CDR3 sequence is 18 residues long. V shed 3 bases, J shed 6 bases, and the junction held 13 bases outside the gene matches. CDR3 in amino acids: CASSILFGQGPPNSPLHF. The DNA of the CDR3 is TGTGCCAGTAGTATCCTGTTTGGACAGGGTCCTCCTAATTCACCCCTCCACTTT. Full variable domain (missing parts from reference TRBV19 and TRBJ1-6): DGGITQSPKYLFRKEGQNVTLSCEQNLNHDAMYWYRQDPGQGLRLIYYSQIVNDFQKGDIAEGYSVSREKKESFPLTVTSAQKNPTAFYLCASSILFGQGPPNSPLHFGNGTRLTVT.

This clone was detected a few times. The CDR3 sequence: CASREGQYNSPLHF. The CDR3 DNA reads TGTGCCAGCAGGGAGGGACAGTATAATTCACCCCTCCACTTT. This chain links TRBV27 with TRBJ1-6; 7 nucleotides align to TRBD1. Germline V gene sequence: CDR1 MNHEY, CDR2 SMNVEV (reference sequence). V trimming: 6 bases; J trimming: 4 bases; junction bases outside the gene matches: 3. The CDR3 runs to 14 residues.

This rearrangement joins TRBV6-5 to TRBJ1-3; the match to TRBD1 covers 8 bases. Germline CDR1 is MNHEY and CDR2 is SVGAGI. V shed 0 bases, J shed 8 bases, and the junction held 6 bases outside the gene matches. This CDR3 spans 15 amino acids. The CDR3 protein is CASSYSVDRGYTIYF. The CDR3 DNA reads TGTGCCAGCAGTTACTCGGTCGACAGGGGTTACACCATATATTTT.